Reported below is one TCR beta chain. Its antigen is not known. CD4+ T cells were isolated after approximately 10 days of culture. Germline assignment: CDR1 SGHNT and CDR2 YENEEA. This CDR3 is built from 15 residues. The V end was cut by 1 base, the J end by 0 bases, with 4 bases between. The sample belongs to a study of vaccination effects on CD4 cells after COVID-19. TCRdb keeps only in-frame clones here, not all; method: immunoSEQ multiplex PCR. The table includes roughly 50,000 clones, 67% detected once. Sequences were derived from CD4+ T cells from PBMCs cultured without peptide, sampled before COVID-19 vaccination. This receptor was identified in a human donor who received a COVID-19 vaccine. The genes are TRBV11-3 and TRBJ2-6; D call uncertain. The CDR3: CASSLGNSGANVLTF. CDR3 nucleotides: TGTGCCAGCAGCTTAGGAAACTCTGGGGCCAACGTCCTGACTTTC. Filled out from reference TRBV11-3 and TRBJ2-6, the complete variable domain reads EAGVVQSPRYKIIEKKQPVAFWCNPISGHNTLYWYLQNLGQGPELLIRYENEEAVDDSQLPKDRFSAERLKGVDSTLKIQPAELGDSAVYLCASSLGNSGANVLTFGAGSRLTVL.